Listed below are T cell receptor beta chains from one sample, sequenced in a study of neurological immune-mediated disorders. Using its own MiXCR run on the 5' RACE reads, TCRdb lists one record per CDR3 protein. Of approximately 86,000 distinct CDR3 sequences listed, roughly 2.6% are singletons. The sequencing input was PBMCs. Every receptor here comes from a woman younger than 45 with multiple sclerosis. Both conserved end residues are part of each CDR3. Fields, in order: J gene, V gene, CDR3 protein.

TRBJ1-4 | TRBV5-1 | CASSPDSATNEKLFF
TRBJ2-7 | TRBV4-3 | CASSQGIREASYEQYF
TRBJ2-1 | TRBV4-3 | CASSQDLAGVNNEQFF
TRBJ2-7 | TRBV6-5 | CASSYSSGSSYEQYF
TRBJ2-5 | TRBV5-1 | CASSLGSGSMREETQYF
TRBJ1-1 | TRBV7-9 | CASSLDEATEAFF
TRBJ2-3 | TRBV9 | CASSVVAQATDTQYF
TRBJ2-5 | TRBV12-3/TRBV12-4 | CASSSGASETQYF
TRBJ1-1 | TRBV5-1 | CASSFTGGGDTEAFF
TRBJ1-2 | TRBV3-1 | CASSQTGGSGYTF
TRBJ2-5 | TRBV7-2 | CASSQGWVGGQETQYF
TRBJ1-1 | TRBV27 | CASSFSTENTEAFF
TRBJ1-5 | TRBV15 | CATSRDLGTRQPQHF
TRBJ2-7 | TRBV7-2 | CASSPQGTGQYF
TRBJ2-6 | TRBV27 | CASRQGAWANVLTF